This TCR beta chain was sequenced in a study of blood T cell repertoires in COVID-19 (dated by TCRdb to between 2020 and 2021). As for the study more broadly: Collaborator samples came from the United States, Italy and Spain and covered acute and convalescent phases of COVID-19. Samples were obtained from the ongoing ImmuneRACE study (first 160 participants) and from about 1,300 subjects provided by 6 global collaborators. Where available, HLA class I and class II types were obtained from metadata supplied by the sample provider rather than from assay-based typing. The dataset comprised deeply sampled blood TCRbeta repertoires from subjects exposed to, actively infected with, or recovered from COVID-19. The prospective study material was composed of cDNA or gDNA derived from T cells, B-cell-depleted T cells, or PBMCs. The repertoires were made available in a free public database intended to serve as a resource for research on the immune response to SARS-CoV-2. Sample metadata almost always included a de-identified subject ID, COVID-19 status, age in years and sex.

Note on this clone: This clone's antigen is unknown. Per-base quality was not reported, and no clone a single base away is much larger than it.

The immunoSEQ Assay, a bias-controlled multiplex PCR, was used to amplify TCRbeta CDR3 regions from genomic DNA. The original pipeline was this. Within the assay, amplification of reference gene primers was used to estimate how many nucleated cells each sample contained. To quantify the absolute abundance of each unique TCRbeta CDR3 rearrangement, sequence reads were collapsed and filtered. For each sample, productive Simpson clonality was calculated by taking the square root of Simpson's diversity index across productive rearrangements. Sourced from immuneACCESS, this table was stored by TCRdb with only in-frame sequences that have V and J called. A share of the clones is absent; for the studies checked, an unresolved V gene accounts for under half, and the remainder has no known explanation. Clone size and the V and J calls come from that table; the DNA yielded D and trimming. The table for this sample lists 65,000 to 85,000 clones; around 90% of them were counted only once. The ten largest account for about 7.1% of the sample.

The CDR3, from cysteine to phenylalanine, totals 15 residues. This entry keeps only the CDR3 DNA: 45 bases, framed from base 1. CDR1 is given as SGHNT and CDR2 as YYREEE, both from the germline V gene (reference sequence). V lost 3 bases and J lost 3 bases, and the count of bases not matched to a germline gene is 2. The paper as a whole reports these results and caveats: Clinical and demographic metadata were provided uncurated, with the amount varying by source and participant.

The collaborating institutions used their own protocols to collect whole blood in K2EDTA tubes. Collaborator samples were shipped for TCRbeta analysis as frozen whole blood, isolated PBMCs, or DNA extracted from either sample type. The V and J genes are TRBV5-4 and TRBJ2-2, with 10 bases matching TRBD1. This sequence was found in a human donor in a cohort sampled during active COVID-19. The sequenced material came from peripheral blood. The CDR3 protein sequence reads: CASSYGTGDTGELFF. The DNA reads as follows: TGTGCCAGCAGCTACGGGACAGGGGACACCGGGGAGCTGTTTTTT.